The clone carrying this TCR beta chain was seen many times. What was amplified from RNA transcripts were TCR beta CDR3 regions. HTBI primers drove first-round RT-PCR of the TCR CDR3. MiXCR, run by TCRdb on the multiplex PCR reads, gives a single entry per CDR3 protein. Among about 420,000 distinct CDR3 sequences listed, roughly an eighth were seen once. Those with hyperthyroidism were 18 to 65 years old, newly diagnosed, and ill for under 2 months. The study based diagnoses on clinical symptoms, serum thyroxine and TRAb, thyroid ultrasound and orbital computed tomography. The source of the PBMCs was 10 ml of fresh peripheral blood. The data originate from a study of T cells in Graves' hyperthyroidism and ophthalmopathy. Germline V gene data show CDR1 as GTSNPN and CDR2 as SVGIG (reference sequence). There are 13 residues in the CDR3. Trimming cost V 1 base and J 4 bases, with 8 bases left between them.

The clonotype originates from a woman younger than 35 with Graves' hyperthyroidism. The sequenced sample consisted of blood. J is TRBJ1-5 and V is TRBV30; D ambiguous. The CDR3 DNA reads as TGTGCCTGGAGTGCGAATTCAAATCAGCCCCAGCATTTT. This gives the protein CAWSANSNQPQHF.